Below, 10 T cell receptor beta chains from the same sample are listed, as sequenced in a study of T-cell reconstitution after alpha-beta-depleted transplantation in children (dated by TCRdb to 2016 to 2018). Sample treatment or condition, as interpreted from the label and publication: allogeneic hematopoietic cell transplantation with graft depleted of TCRalphabeta T cells and CD19 B cells. Receptor libraries were prepared by PCR. This sample was sequenced with an Illumina HiSeq 2500. TCR libraries were prepared with molecular barcoding, using unique molecular identifiers to normalize TCRbeta repertoire quantification. TCRdb reran the public reads through fastp at Q25 and MiXCR, keeping productive beta chains. CDR3 protein sequences are deduplicated, and each keeps its most common genes and DNA. This sample has 330,000 or so distinct CDR3 sequences in its table, and about 9.4% of those were observed once. The ten largest clones represent roughly 7% of the sample.

The sample consisted of PBMCs, taken before TCRalphabeta/CD19-depleted stem cell transplant. The source is a boy in the first two years of life with acute myeloid leukemia, due to receive a stem cell transplant.

The table lists this clonotype with a few counts. An end of the junction does not agree with germline; a read error may underlie this. This sequence joins TRBV4-3 and TRBJ2-4, with 8 bases lining up with TRBD1. CDR1 and CDR2 from the germline V gene are LGHNA and YSLEER. The CDR3 spans 13 residues. Written as DNA, the CDR3 is TGCGCCAGCAGCCAAGATAGACAGGGACAGGCGAACTTC. The encoded protein is CASSQDRQGQANF.

This clonotype was detected many times. The rearrangement links TRBV4-1 to TRBJ2-2; D might be TRBD2 (7 bases). The CDR3 sequence is 17 residues long. Trimming left V 8 bases short and J 5 bases short, with 24 bases between. From germline, CDR1 is MGHRA and CDR2 YSYEKL. The CDR3 loop reads CASLPGAGAFSTGELFF. The DNA for the CDR3 is TGCGCCAGCCTGCCAGGGGCGGGGGCCTTCTCGACCGGGGAGCTGTTTTTT.

This clonotype was seen many times. This chain connects TRBV28 to TRBJ2-3; TRBD2 matches 10 bases. Looked up from germline, CDR1 is MDHEN and CDR2 is SYDVKM. V shed 6 bases and J 4 bases; nucleotides not matched to a gene: 13. The CDR3 spans 17 residues. The DNA of the CDR3 is TGTGCCAGCAGCTCTCCTTCAGCGGGGGGGCGACCAGATACGCAGTATTTT. Protein sequence: CASSSPSAGGRPDTQYF.

This clonotype was recorded at least ten times. V gene TRBV24-1 combines with J gene TRBJ2-1; D perhaps matches TRBD2 (5 bases). CDR3 size: 16 residues. Germline loops: CDR1 KGHDR, CDR2 SFDVKD. The germline V and J ends were trimmed by 2 bases and 2 bases, with 12 bases remaining between them. Written as DNA, the CDR3 is TGTGCCACCAGTGATTCGCCCGGCGGGCCCTACAATGAGCAGTTCTTC. Translation gives CATSDSPGGPYNEQFF.

There are many counts of this clonotype. The chain links TRBV20-1 to TRBJ1-5, with TRBD1 as a possible D gene (5 bases). The germline CDR1 and CDR2 sequences are DFQATT and SNEGSKA (reference sequence). The CDR3 extends over 14 amino acids. V lost 3 bases, J lost 0 bases, and 9 bases lay in between. CDR3 sequence: CSASQGSSNQPQHF. DNA of the CDR3: TGCAGTGCTAGCCAGGGTAGTAGCAATCAGCCCCAGCATTTT.

This clonotype was counted at least ten times. V usage is TRBV7-3 and J usage is TRBJ2-3; 10 bases map to TRBD1. The CDR3 is 16 residues long. Per the germline V gene, CDR1 is SGHTA and CDR2 is FQGTGA. V lost 1 base and J lost 5; bases outside the gene matches: 6. CDR3 in DNA: TGTGCCAGCAGCTTAAACCCCGGGACAGGGGAAGATACGCAGTATTTT. Translation gives CASSLNPGTGEDTQYF.

This clonotype was detected ten times or more. The chain joins TRBV27 to TRBJ1-5; no firm D call. The CDR3 spans 15 residues. Trimming removed 3 bases at V and 2 bases at J, with 11 bases between. The germline V gene encodes CDR1 MNHEY and CDR2 SMNVEV (reference sequence). The CDR3 reads CASSLSAQGNQPQHF. The CDR3 DNA reads TGTGCCAGCAGTTTGTCGGCGCAGGGCAATCAGCCCCAGCATTTT.

This clonotype appeared many times. The rearrangement joins TRBV7-3 to TRBJ2-5, with D perhaps matching TRBD2 (6 bases). V lost 5 bases to trimming and J lost 7 bases, with 14 bases between them. The CDR3 sequence is 13 residues long. In germline, CDR1 is SGHTA, CDR2 FQGTGA. CDR3: CASSLNLGGTQYF. CDR3 nucleotides: TGTGCCAGCAGCCTCAATCTGGGGGGGACCCAGTACTTC.

Details on this clonotype: No conserved phenylalanine or tryptophan ends this CDR3, so it is likely a read error. The V and J genes are TRBV11-3 and TRBJ2-7, with D unresolved. V lost 5 bases and J lost 0, with 11 bases in between. Germline CDR1 reads SGHNT; CDR2 reads YENEEA. This CDR3 region has 14 residues. CDR3 in DNA: TGTGCCAGCAGCCCCCGGTGGAACTCCTACGAGCAGTACTCC. This sequence encodes CASSPRWNSYEQYS.

This clonotype was recorded at least ten times. The chain has TRBV5-1 and TRBJ2-4; D uncertain. The CDR3 consists of 14 residues. Germline V gene sequence: CDR1 SGHRS, CDR2 YFSETQ. Trimming removed 2 bases at V and 8 bases at J, with 14 bases between. CDR3 in amino acids: CASSFTAGQHIQYF. The DNA for the CDR3 is TGCGCCAGCAGCTTCACGGCAGGCCAACACATTCAGTACTTC.